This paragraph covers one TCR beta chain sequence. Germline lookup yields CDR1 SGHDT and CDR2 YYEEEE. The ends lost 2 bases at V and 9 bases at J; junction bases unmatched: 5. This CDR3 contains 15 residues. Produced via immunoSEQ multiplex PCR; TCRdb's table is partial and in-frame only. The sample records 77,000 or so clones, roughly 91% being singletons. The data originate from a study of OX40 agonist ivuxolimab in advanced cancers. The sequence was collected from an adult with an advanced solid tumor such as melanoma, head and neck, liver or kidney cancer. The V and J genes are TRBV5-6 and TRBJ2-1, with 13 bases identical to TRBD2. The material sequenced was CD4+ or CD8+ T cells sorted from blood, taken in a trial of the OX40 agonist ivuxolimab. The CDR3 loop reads CASSLPGLAGSEQFF. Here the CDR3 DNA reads TGTGCCAGCAGCTTACCGGGACTAGCGGGATCTGAGCAGTTCTTC. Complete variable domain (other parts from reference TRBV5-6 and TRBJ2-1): DAGVTQSPTHLIKTRGQQVTLRCSPKSGHDTVSWYQQALGQGPQFIFQYYEEEERQRGNFPDRFSGHQFPNYSSELNVNALLLGDSALYLCASSLPGLAGSEQFFGPGTRLTVL.